This record concerns one T cell receptor (beta chain) sequence. Trimming took 6 bases from V and 2 from J; bases not matched to a gene: 5. This CDR3 is built from 14 residues. CDR1 is SGHTA and CDR2 is FQGNSA in the germline V gene. This sample is part of a study of OX40 agonist ivuxolimab in advanced cancers. Only in-frame clones appear in the TCRdb table, and some are missing; sequencing was by immunoSEQ multiplex PCR. The sample holds 55,000 to 90,000 clones, 80% to 90% seen once. The sequence came from an adult with an advanced solid tumor such as melanoma, head and neck, liver or kidney cancer. The V call is TRBV7-2, the J call TRBJ2-3; TRBD2 aligns across 7 bases. Sequences were derived from CD4+ or CD8+ T cells sorted from blood, sampled in a trial of the OX40 agonist ivuxolimab. As DNA, the CDR3 is TGTGCCAGCAGGCCGGGACTATCCACAGATACGCAGTATTTT. Its translation is CASRPGLSTDTQYF. Full variable domain (rest looked up from reference TRBV7-2 and TRBJ2-3): GAGVSQSPSNKVTEKGKDVELRCDPISGHTALYWYRQSLGQGLEFLIYFQGNSAPDKSGLPSDRFSAERTGGSVSTLTIQRTQQEDSAVYLCASRPGLSTDTQYFGPGTRLTVL.